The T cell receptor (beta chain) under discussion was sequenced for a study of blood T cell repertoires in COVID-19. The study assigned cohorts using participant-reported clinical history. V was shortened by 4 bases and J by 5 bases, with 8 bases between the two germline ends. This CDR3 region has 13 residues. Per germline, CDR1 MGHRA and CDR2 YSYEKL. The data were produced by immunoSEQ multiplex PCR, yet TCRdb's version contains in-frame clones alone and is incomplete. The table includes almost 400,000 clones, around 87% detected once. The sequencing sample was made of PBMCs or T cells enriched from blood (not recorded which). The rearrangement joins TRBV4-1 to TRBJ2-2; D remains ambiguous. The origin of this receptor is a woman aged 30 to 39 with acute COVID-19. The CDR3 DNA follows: TGCGCCAGCAGCCTCCGAGGAACCGGGGAGCTGTTTTTT. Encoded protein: CASSLRGTGELFF.